The 29 T cell receptor beta chains reported below all come from one sample, sequenced in a study of T cell responses to AZD1222 COVID-19 vaccine. Here immunoSEQ multiplex PCR was the method, and the copy in TCRdb shows in-frame clones only, minus some. This sample has some 99,000 clones, with 87% found just once. Sequencing was performed on peripheral blood, taken on day 0 of AZD1222 vaccination. These receptors all stem from an adult in good health.

The chain links TRBV19 to TRBJ1-1; the D is unclear. CDR1 LNHDA and CDR2 SQIVND come from the germline V gene (reference sequence). The CDR3 spans 14 residues. Trimming pared 5 bases from V and 1 base from J, leaving 11 bases between. The CDR3 coding sequence is TGTGCCAGTAGTCTAGGACGGGAGAACACTGAAGCTTTCTTT. It translates to CASSLGRENTEAFF.

In DNA form, the CDR3 reads TGTGCCAGCAGCCTCAGACATAGCACAGATACGCAGTATTTT. This sequence encodes CASSLRHSTDTQYF. The J gene is TRBJ2-3, the V gene TRBV5-5; D gene uncertain. Germline values: CDR1 SGHKS, CDR2 YYEKEE (reference sequence). V shed 4 bases and J shed 0 bases, with 9 bases lying between them. The length of the CDR3 is 14 residues.

The rearrangement links TRBV4-1 to TRBJ1-2; no firm D call. This CDR3 has 14 residues. V lost 1 base and J 4 bases, leaving 10 bases between the germline ends. Germline lookup yields CDR1 MGHRA and CDR2 YSYEKL. CDR3 in DNA: TGCGCCAGCAGCCAAGGGGTCCTAAGCTATGGCTACACCTTC. Protein sequence: CASSQGVLSYGYTF.

This clone was observed a single time. This chain connects TRBV28 to TRBJ1-1; no clear D. V lost 4 bases and J 0 bases, leaving 15 bases between the germline ends. The CDR3 runs to 16 residues. Germline assignment: CDR1 MDHEN and CDR2 SYDVKM. The CDR3 DNA is TGTGCCAGCAGTTCAATCGAACGCCGGGTGAACACTGAAGCTTTCTTT. Amino acids: CASSSIERRVNTEAFF.

The CDR3 here is CASSLASTEETQYF. DNA of the CDR3: TGCGCCAGCAGCTTGGCTAGTACGGAAGAGACCCAGTACTTC. J is TRBJ2-5 and V is TRBV5-1; D is undetermined. The CDR3 runs to 14 residues. Deletions cut 0 bases from V and 3 bases from J, with 9 bases between. Germline V gene sequence: CDR1 SGHRS, CDR2 YFSETQ.

The chain employs TRBV6-5 and TRBJ1-5; TRBD1 might be the D (6 bases). V was clipped by 0 bases and J by 5 bases, with 11 bases between them. Germline CDR1 and CDR2: MNHEY and SVGAGI. CDR3 length: 15 amino acids. CDR3 loop: CASSYSSGADQPQHF. Here the CDR3 DNA reads TGTGCCAGCAGTTACTCGTCAGGGGCCGATCAGCCCCAGCATTTT.

The CDR3 sequence is CASSDRQGSGANVLTF. The CDR3 DNA reads TGTGCCAGCAGTGACCGACAGGGCTCTGGGGCCAACGTCCTGACTTTC. The chain couples TRBV6-1 to TRBJ2-6; 7 bases fit TRBD1. Germline assignment: CDR1 MNHNS and CDR2 SASEGT. There are 16 residues in the CDR3. After removal of 3 bases from V and 0 bases from J, the junction contained 2 bases not matched to a gene.

The chain recombines TRBV19 with TRBJ1-1, with 7 bases aligning to TRBD1. The ends lost 8 bases at V and 4 bases at J; junction bases unmatched: 10. The CDR3 is 14 residues long. CDR1 and CDR2 (germline): LNHDA, SQIVND (reference sequence). CDR3 DNA sequence: TGTGCCAGTGTTGGAGGGGGCTTCTCCACTGAAGCTTTCTTT. Translated: CASVGGGFSTEAFF.

The chain is built from TRBV5-1 and TRBJ2-7; D not resolved. Germline V lookup: CDR1 SGHRS, CDR2 YFSETQ. CDR3 size: 13 residues. V gave up 4 bases and J gave up 6 bases, with 14 bases separating them. CDR3 loop: CASSPDPSGEQYF. Here the CDR3 DNA reads TGCGCCAGCAGCCCGGACCCGTCCGGCGAGCAGTACTTC.

The V call is TRBV5-1, the J call TRBJ2-5; 8 nucleotides match TRBD2. V shed 2 bases, J shed 5 bases, and the junction held 14 bases outside the gene matches. The V gene's germline CDR1 is SGHRS and CDR2 YFSETQ. The CDR3 covers 17 residues. In DNA form, the CDR3 reads TGCGCCAGCAGCTTATTAGCGGGGTCCCCCGTGACCGAGACCCAGTACTTC. Protein product: CASSLLAGSPVTETQYF.

The chain links TRBV30 to TRBJ1-2, with 7 positions matching TRBD1. The V segment lost 0 bases and the J segment 4 bases; nucleotides outside the gene matches: 8. In germline, CDR1 is GTSNPN, CDR2 SVGIG (reference sequence). CDR3 size: 15 residues. CDR3 sequence (DNA): TGTGCCTGGAGTGTACCAAACAGGGGAGTCTATGGCTACACCTTC. Encoded protein: CAWSVPNRGVYGYTF.

This chain uses TRBV7-2 with TRBJ1-5; D is ambiguous. The V end was cut by 4 bases, the J end by 4 bases, with 8 bases between. The CDR3 is made up of 13 amino acids. Germline lookup yields CDR1 SGHTA and CDR2 FQGNSA. The CDR3: CASSSERNQPQHF. CDR3 coding DNA: TGTGCCAGCAGCTCCGAAAGGAATCAGCCCCAGCATTTT.

The chain joins TRBV5-4 to TRBJ2-3; 12 positions agree with TRBD2. Per germline, CDR1 SGHNT and CDR2 YYREEE (reference sequence). Trimming at V came to 4 bases and at J to 3 bases, leaving 9 bases not matched to a gene. The CDR3 runs 17 residues. The CDR3 spells CASSPGPTSGSTDTQYF. CDR3 in DNA: TGTGCCAGCAGCCCTGGACCGACTAGCGGGAGTACAGATACGCAGTATTTT.

The chain is built from TRBV19 and TRBJ2-3; D may be TRBD2 (5 bases). CDR1 is LNHDA, CDR2 SQIVND, per germline (reference sequence). The CDR3 runs 17 residues. V was cut by 5 bases and J by 0 bases, with 18 bases left in between. The CDR3 loop reads CASSPLGEGDSTDTQYF. CDR3 DNA: TGTGCCAGTAGTCCTTTGGGTGAGGGAGACAGCACAGATACGCAGTATTTT.

The CDR3 loop is CASSVAGWETQYF. CDR3 nucleotide sequence: TGTGCCAGCAGCGTAGCGGGGTGGGAGACCCAGTACTTC. This chain joins TRBV9 and TRBJ2-5, with D possibly being TRBD2 (5 bases). CDR3 length: 13 residues. V was clipped by 0 bases and J by 5 bases, with 8 bases between them. Germline values: CDR1 SGDLS, CDR2 YYNGEE.

The table lists this clone with a few counts. The rearrangement joins TRBV11-2 to TRBJ1-5; D is uncertain. The germline CDR1 and CDR2 sequences are SGHAT and FQNNGV. V was trimmed by 1 base and J by 4 bases, leaving 11 bases between them. This CDR3 is built from 15 residues. CDR3: CASSLVDGNNQPQHF. DNA of the CDR3: TGTGCCAGCAGCTTAGTTGACGGGAATAATCAGCCCCAGCATTTT.

V gene TRBV3-1 (or the pseudogene TRBV3-2) combines with J gene TRBJ1-4; D uncertain. V was pared by 0 bases and J by 6 bases, with 2 bases between. The CDR3 runs to 12 residues. Germline V gives CDR1 LGHDT, CDR2 YNNKEL (reference sequence). Written as DNA, the CDR3 is TGTGCCAGCAGCCAAGATTATGAAAAACTGTTTTTT. This translates into CASSQDYEKLFF.

This clone was picked up a small number of times. The V gene is TRBV2, the J gene TRBJ2-2, with D hard to call. This CDR3 has 14 amino acids. V lost 8 bases, J lost 4 bases, and 14 bases lay in between. CDR1 SNHLY and CDR2 FYNNEI come from the germline V gene. This CDR3 reads CASAVETGTGELFF. Written as DNA, the CDR3 is TGTGCCAGCGCGGTAGAAACGGGCACCGGGGAGCTGTTTTTT.

The sample holds a few counts of this clone. The V and J genes are TRBV19 and TRBJ1-2; D is unresolved. V lost 7 bases and J 2 bases, leaving 23 bases between the germline ends. CDR1 is LNHDA, CDR2 SQIVND, per germline (reference sequence). The CDR3 is 17 residues long. CDR3 in DNA: TGTGCCAGTACCCAAGGACGGACTCGAAGTATAAACTATGGCTACACCTTC. It translates to CASTQGRTRSINYGYTF.

Written as DNA, the CDR3 is TGCGCCAGCAGGCCGGACACCTCTGGAAACACCATATATTTT. Translating it yields CASRPDTSGNTIYF. The chain is built from TRBV5-1 and TRBJ1-3; a possible D gene is TRBD1 (5 bases). This CDR3 spans 14 amino acids. CDR1 and CDR2 (germline): SGHRS, YFSETQ. Trimming removed 5 bases at V and 0 bases at J, with 9 bases between.

For the CDR3, the DNA is TGCAGCGTTCCCCTTCCGGGGAGAAACAATGAGCAGTTCTTC. Translating gives CSVPLPGRNNEQFF. This chain links TRBV29-1 with TRBJ2-1; maybe TRBD2 (5 bases). The CDR3 consists of 14 residues. The germline gives CDR1 SQVTM, CDR2 ANQGSEA. The V and J ends lost 5 bases and 5 bases respectively, with 16 bases between them.

The gene calls are TRBV2 and TRBJ1-3; D gene ambiguous. The length of the CDR3 is 15 residues. Trimming left V 11 bases short and J 1 base short, with 18 bases between. Germline lookup yields CDR1 SNHLY and CDR2 FYNNEI. The CDR3: CAYPMNLGSGNTIYF. CDR3 in DNA: TGTGCCTATCCCATGAACTTGGGGTCTGGAAACACCATATATTTT.

This clone was seen a single time. For the CDR3, the DNA is TGTGCCAGCAGCGAGGGGGCAGGGTTTGAGACCCAGTACTTC. Amino acids: CASSEGAGFETQYF. V gene TRBV11-2 combines with J gene TRBJ2-5, with 7 bases that match TRBD1. The V gene end was trimmed by 5 bases and the J gene end by 5 bases; junction bases not matched to a gene: 8. CDR1 and CDR2 from the germline V gene are SGHAT and FQNNGV. This CDR3 has 14 residues.

V usage is TRBV20-1 and J usage is TRBJ1-1, with D unclear. Germline-derived CDR1 and CDR2 are DFQATT and SNEGSKA (reference sequence). The CDR3 extends over 11 amino acids. The CDR3 region has the DNA TGCAAGATCGGCGTGAACACTGAAGCTTTCTTT. Protein product: CKIGVNTEAFF.

This clone showed up just once. This chain joins TRBV14 and TRBJ2-4; D may be TRBD2 (5 bases). CDR1 is SGHDN, CDR2 FVKESK, per germline. The V and J ends lost 2 bases and 1 base respectively, with 15 bases between them. The CDR3 has 17 amino acids. CDR3 amino acids: CASSQFLGGEAKNIQYF. DNA for the CDR3: TGTGCCAGCAGCCAATTTCTAGGTGGGGAGGCCAAAAACATTCAGTACTTC. Looking up the rest from reference TRBV14 and TRBJ2-4 gives the full variable domain: EAGVTQFPSHSVIEKGQTVTLRCDPISGHDNLYWYRRVMGKEIKFLLHFVKESKQDESGMPNNRFLAERTGGTYSTLKVQPAELEDSGVYFCASSQFLGGEAKNIQYFGAGTRLSVL.

The V call is TRBV7-9, the J call TRBJ2-2; D gene unclear. Between the trimmed V and J ends, which lost 5 bases and 6 bases, there was a span of 19 bases. CDR3 length: 16 residues. CDR1 is SEHNR and CDR2 is FQNEAQ in the germline V gene (reference sequence). The DNA of the CDR3 is TGTGCCAGCAGCCCCCGGCGCCGGAGTGGGGCCGGGGAGCTGTTTTTT. Its protein is CASSPRRRSGAGELFF.

The V call is TRBV11-2, the J call TRBJ1-4; D unclear. Germline V lookup: CDR1 SGHAT, CDR2 FQNNGV. Between the trimmed V and J ends, which lost 0 bases and 8 bases, there was a span of 13 bases. The CDR3 is 15 residues long. CDR3 in amino acids: CASSLEGKEGEKLFF. DNA for the CDR3: TGTGCCAGCAGCTTAGAGGGGAAGGAAGGGGAAAAACTGTTTTTT.

The rearrangement links TRBV7-2 to TRBJ2-6, with TRBD1 as a possible D gene (7 bases). The V end was cut by 4 bases, the J end by 14 bases, with 15 bases between. This CDR3 has 13 amino acids. CDR1 and CDR2 from the germline V gene are SGHTA and FQGNSA. CDR3 residues: CASSSGGGSILTF. The CDR3 DNA follows: TGTGCCAGCAGCTCAGGGGGAGGATCCATCCTGACTTTC. The entire variable domain, with the rest obtained from reference TRBV7-2 and TRBJ2-6, is as follows: GAGVSQSPSNKVTEKGKDVELRCDPISGHTALYWYRQSLGQGLEFLIYFQGNSAPDKSGLPSDRFSAERTGGSVSTLTIQRTQQEDSAVYLCASSSGGGSILTFGAGSRLTVL.

This clone was counted once. This chain joins TRBV6-1 and TRBJ2-5; the match to TRBD2 covers 13 bases. CDR1 and CDR2 (germline): MNHNS, SASEGT. This CDR3 spans 18 amino acids. Trimming at V came to 4 bases and at J to 5 bases, leaving 13 bases not matched to a gene. The CDR3 loop reads CASSAGTSGAPRIETQYF. CDR3 DNA: TGTGCCAGCAGTGCCGGGACTAGCGGGGCCCCTCGGATTGAGACCCAGTACTTC.